This T cell receptor (beta chain) came from a study of blood T cells in healthy people across ages. The length of the CDR3 is 14 residues. Per germline, CDR1 MNHNS and CDR2 SASEGT. Many counts were recorded for this clonotype. A much larger clone is a single base away; this may be a read error. The study drew donors from healthy Caucasian individuals in Russia aged roughly 6 to 95. Every donor contributed roughly 10 milliliters of peripheral blood by blood draw. For the second PCR, which ran for roughly 7 to 11 cycles, a sample-barcoded 5' primer and a J-beta primer mix were used. In TCRdb, the 5' RACE reads were re-called with MiXCR into one record per CDR3 protein. The sample contains about 930,000 distinct CDR3 sequences, 25% to 30% of which appear only once. These same data were also listed under a study on T cells of mothers and their children.

The chain couples TRBV6-1 to TRBJ2-1; 10 bases line up with TRBD2. Sample: blood. The clonotype was recovered from a middle-aged woman in good health. The CDR3 coding sequence is TGTGCCAGCAGGGAAGCGGGGGGGTACAATGAGCAGTTCTTC. It specifies CASREAGGYNEQFF.